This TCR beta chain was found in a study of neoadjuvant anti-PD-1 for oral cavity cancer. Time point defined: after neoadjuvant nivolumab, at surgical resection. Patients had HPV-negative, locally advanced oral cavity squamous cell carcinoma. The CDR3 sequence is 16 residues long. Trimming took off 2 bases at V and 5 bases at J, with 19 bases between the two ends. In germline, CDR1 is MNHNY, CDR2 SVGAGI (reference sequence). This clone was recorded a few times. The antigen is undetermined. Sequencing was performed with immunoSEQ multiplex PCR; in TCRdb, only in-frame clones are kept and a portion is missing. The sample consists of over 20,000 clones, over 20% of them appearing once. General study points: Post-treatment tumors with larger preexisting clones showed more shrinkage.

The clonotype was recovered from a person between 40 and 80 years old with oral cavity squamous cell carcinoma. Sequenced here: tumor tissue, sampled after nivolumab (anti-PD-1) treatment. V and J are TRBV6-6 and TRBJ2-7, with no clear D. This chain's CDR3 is CASSYLAPGPVDEQYF. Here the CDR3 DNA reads TGTGCCAGCAGTTACCTGGCACCGGGCCCCGTGGACGAGCAGTACTTC.